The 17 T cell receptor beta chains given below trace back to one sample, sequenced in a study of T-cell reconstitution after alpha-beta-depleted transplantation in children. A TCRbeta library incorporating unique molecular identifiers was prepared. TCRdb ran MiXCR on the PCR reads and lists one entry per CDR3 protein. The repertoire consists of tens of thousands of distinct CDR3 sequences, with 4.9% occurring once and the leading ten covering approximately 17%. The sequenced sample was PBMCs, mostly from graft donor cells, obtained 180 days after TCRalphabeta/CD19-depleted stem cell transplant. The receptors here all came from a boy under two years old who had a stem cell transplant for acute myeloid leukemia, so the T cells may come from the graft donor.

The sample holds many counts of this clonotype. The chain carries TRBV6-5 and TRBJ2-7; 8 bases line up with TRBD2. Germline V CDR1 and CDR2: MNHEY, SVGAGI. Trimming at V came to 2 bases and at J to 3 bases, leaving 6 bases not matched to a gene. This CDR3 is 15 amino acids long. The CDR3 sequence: CASSYDSGGIYEQYF. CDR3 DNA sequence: TGTGCCAGCAGTTACGACTCGGGGGGGATCTACGAGCAGTACTTC.

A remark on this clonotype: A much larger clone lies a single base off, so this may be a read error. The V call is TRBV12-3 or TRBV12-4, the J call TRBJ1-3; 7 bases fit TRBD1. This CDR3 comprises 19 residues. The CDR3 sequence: CARSSSRDRGGLWIGTIYF. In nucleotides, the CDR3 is TGTGCCCGCAGCTCCAGCCGGGACAGAGGCGGACTCTGGATCGGCACCATATATTTT.

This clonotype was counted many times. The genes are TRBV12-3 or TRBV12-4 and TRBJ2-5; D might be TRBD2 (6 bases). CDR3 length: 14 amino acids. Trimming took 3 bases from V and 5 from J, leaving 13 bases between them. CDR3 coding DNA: TGTGCCAGCAGTTTTACCGGGAGTAGGGAGACCCAGTACTTC. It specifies CASSFTGSRETQYF.

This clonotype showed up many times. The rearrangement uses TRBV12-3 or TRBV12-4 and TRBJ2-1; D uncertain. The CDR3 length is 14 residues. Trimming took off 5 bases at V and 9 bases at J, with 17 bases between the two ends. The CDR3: CASSPRTPIREQFF. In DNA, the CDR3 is TGTGCCAGCAGTCCGCGGACCCCGATCCGTGAGCAGTTCTTC.

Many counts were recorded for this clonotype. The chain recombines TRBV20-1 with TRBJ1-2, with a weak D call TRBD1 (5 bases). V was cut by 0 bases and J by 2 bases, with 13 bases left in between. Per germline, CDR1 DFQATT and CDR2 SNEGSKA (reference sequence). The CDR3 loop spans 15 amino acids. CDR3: CSARDLTGLNYGYTF. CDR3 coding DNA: TGCAGTGCTAGAGATCTAACAGGTCTAAACTATGGCTACACCTTC.

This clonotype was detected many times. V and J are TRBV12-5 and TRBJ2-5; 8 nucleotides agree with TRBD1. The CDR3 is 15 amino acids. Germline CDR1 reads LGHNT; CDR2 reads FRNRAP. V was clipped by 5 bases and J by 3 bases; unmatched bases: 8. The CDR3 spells CASGPSADREETQYF. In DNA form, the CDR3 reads TGTGCTAGTGGTCCCAGCGCGGACAGGGAAGAGACCCAGTACTTC.

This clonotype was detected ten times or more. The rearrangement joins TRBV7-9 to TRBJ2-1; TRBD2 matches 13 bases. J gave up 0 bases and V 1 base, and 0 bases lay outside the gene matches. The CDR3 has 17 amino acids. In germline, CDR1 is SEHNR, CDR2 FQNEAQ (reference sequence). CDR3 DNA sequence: TGTGCCAGCAGCTTAGGACTAGCGGGGGGCTCCTACAATGAGCAGTTCTTC. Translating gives CASSLGLAGGSYNEQFF. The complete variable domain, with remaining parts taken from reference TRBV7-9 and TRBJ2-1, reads DTGVSQNPRHKITKRGQNVTFRCDPISEHNRLYWYRQTLGQGPEFLTYFQNEAQLEKSRLLSDRFSAERPKGSFSTLEIQRTEQGDSAMYLCASSLGLAGGSYNEQFFGPGTRLTVL.

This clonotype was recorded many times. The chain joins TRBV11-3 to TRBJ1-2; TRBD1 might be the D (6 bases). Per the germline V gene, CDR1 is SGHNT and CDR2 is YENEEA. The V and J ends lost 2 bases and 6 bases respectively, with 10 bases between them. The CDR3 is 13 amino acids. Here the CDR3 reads CASSLWTADGYTF. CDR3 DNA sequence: TGTGCCAGCAGCTTATGGACAGCCGATGGCTACACCTTC.

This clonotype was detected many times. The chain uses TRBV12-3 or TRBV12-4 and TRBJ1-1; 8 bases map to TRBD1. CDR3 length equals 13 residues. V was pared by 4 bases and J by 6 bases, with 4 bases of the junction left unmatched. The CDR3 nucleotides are TGTGCCAGCAGTTCTGACAGGGGCGCTGAAGCTTTCTTT. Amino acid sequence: CASSSDRGAEAFF.

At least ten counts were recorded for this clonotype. In DNA, the CDR3 is TGTGCCAGCAGCCCCTCCGGGACAGGGCTTTTTGGGCAGTACGTC. Its translation: CASSPSGTGLFGQYV. The chain joins TRBV7-9 to TRBJ2-7; 9 nucleotides line up with TRBD1. This CDR3 has 15 residues. Germline V gene lookup returns CDR1 SEHNR and CDR2 FQNEAQ (reference sequence). Trimming cost V 5 bases and J 9 bases; bases outside gene matches: 14.

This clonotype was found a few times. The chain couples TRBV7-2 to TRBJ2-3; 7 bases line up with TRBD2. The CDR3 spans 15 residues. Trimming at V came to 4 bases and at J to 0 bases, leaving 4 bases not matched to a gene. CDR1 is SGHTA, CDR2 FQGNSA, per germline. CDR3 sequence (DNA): TGTGCCAGCAGCTACCAGCGGGGTAGCACAGATACGCAGTATTTT. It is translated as CASSYQRGSTDTQYF.

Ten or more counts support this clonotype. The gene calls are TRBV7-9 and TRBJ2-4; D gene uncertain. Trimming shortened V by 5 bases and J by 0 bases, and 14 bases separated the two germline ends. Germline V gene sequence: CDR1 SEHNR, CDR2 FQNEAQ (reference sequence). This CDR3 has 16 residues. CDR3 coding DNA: TGTGCCAGCAGCCCCACATGGAACGTAGCCAAAAACATTCAGTACTTC. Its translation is CASSPTWNVAKNIQYF.

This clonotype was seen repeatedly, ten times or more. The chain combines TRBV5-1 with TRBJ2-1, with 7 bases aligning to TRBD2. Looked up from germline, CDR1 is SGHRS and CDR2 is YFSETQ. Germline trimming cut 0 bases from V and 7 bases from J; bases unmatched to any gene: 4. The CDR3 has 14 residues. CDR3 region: CASSLGLAGNEQFF. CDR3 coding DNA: TGCGCCAGCAGCTTGGGACTAGCAGGGAATGAGCAGTTCTTC.

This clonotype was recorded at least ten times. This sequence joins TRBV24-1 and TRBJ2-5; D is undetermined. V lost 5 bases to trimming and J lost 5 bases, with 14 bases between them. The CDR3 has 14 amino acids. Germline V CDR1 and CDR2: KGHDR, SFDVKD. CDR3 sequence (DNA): TGTGCCACCAGTGGCGCCAGCCCCCGGGAGACCCAGTACTTC. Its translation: CATSGASPRETQYF.

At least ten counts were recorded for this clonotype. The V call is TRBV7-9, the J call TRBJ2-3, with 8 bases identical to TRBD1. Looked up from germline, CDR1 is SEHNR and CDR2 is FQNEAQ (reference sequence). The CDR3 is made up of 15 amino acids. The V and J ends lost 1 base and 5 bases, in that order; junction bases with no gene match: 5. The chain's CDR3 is CASSLGHRGIDTQYF. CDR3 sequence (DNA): TGTGCCAGCAGCTTAGGTCACAGGGGGATAGATACGCAGTATTTT.

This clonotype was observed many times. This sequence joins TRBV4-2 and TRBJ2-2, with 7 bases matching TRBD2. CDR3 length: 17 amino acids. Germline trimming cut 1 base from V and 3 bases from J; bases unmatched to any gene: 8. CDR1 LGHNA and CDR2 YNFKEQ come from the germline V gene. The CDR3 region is CASSQGEAGRDTGELFF. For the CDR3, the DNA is TGTGCCAGCAGCCAAGGGGAGGCGGGGAGGGACACCGGGGAGCTGTTTTTT.

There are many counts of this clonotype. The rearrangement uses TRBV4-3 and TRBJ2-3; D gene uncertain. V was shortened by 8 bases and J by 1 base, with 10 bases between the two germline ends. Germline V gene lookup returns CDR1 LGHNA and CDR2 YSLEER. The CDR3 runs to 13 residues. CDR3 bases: TGCGCCAGCTGGGATCCGGGCACAGATACGCAGTATTTT. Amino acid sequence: CASWDPGTDTQYF.